Shown below are 17 T cell receptor beta chains from a single sample sequenced in a study of HIV-infected patients and healthy controls. About 500 ng RNA was reverse transcribed with alpha and beta constant-region primers. Separate chain-specific third strand synthesis with multiplexing indices produced the alpha and beta libraries. TCRdb called the 5' RACE reads again in MiXCR, with one record for every CDR3 protein. Here the sample spans fewer than 20,000 distinct CDR3 sequences, roughly 9.5% being singletons. No cell fractionation was done, so the repertoire covers all unsorted peripheral blood T cells. The sequenced sample consisted of blood. Receptor source: an adult in good health.

This clonotype was observed many times. The chain carries TRBV12-3 or TRBV12-4 and TRBJ2-1; the D gene is possibly TRBD2 (6 bases). This CDR3 is 17 amino acids long. Trimming took 2 bases from V and 5 from J, leaving 19 bases between them. The DNA for the CDR3 is TGTGCCAGCAGTTTAAAGTCTGGCGGGATAGCAGACAATGAGCAGTTCTTC. This gives the protein CASSLKSGGIADNEQFF.

In its sample, this clonotype was seen many times. The genes are TRBV24-1 and TRBJ2-1, with 10 bases that match TRBD2. J gave up 7 bases and V 2 bases, and 7 bases lay outside the gene matches. The CDR3 covers 16 residues. Germline values: CDR1 KGHDR, CDR2 SFDVKD. CDR3 DNA sequence: TGTGCCACCAGTGATTCAACTAGCGGGAAATTTAATGAGCAGTTCTTC. Amino acids: CATSDSTSGKFNEQFF.

This clonotype was detected ten times or more. This chain's CDR3 is CASSLASVSRSADTQYF. The DNA of the CDR3 is TGCGCCAGCAGCTTGGCTTCGGTATCCAGGTCGGCAGATACGCAGTATTTT. The genes are TRBV5-1 and TRBJ2-3; the D is unclear. Germline CDR1 and CDR2: SGHRS and YFSETQ. The ends were cut back, 0 bases at V and 4 bases at J, with 18 bases in the middle. The CDR3 has 17 amino acids.

This clonotype was seen at least ten times. The chain couples TRBV20-1 to TRBJ1-4; D gene unclear. The germline V gene has CDR1 DFQATT and CDR2 SNEGSKA (reference sequence). The germline V and J ends were trimmed by 6 bases and 7 bases, with 15 bases remaining between them. There are 13 residues in the CDR3. CDR3 sequence: CSASRPFGEKLFF. The CDR3 DNA reads TGCAGTGCCAGTCGGCCGTTCGGTGAAAAACTGTTTTTT.

This clonotype was recorded many times. The chain links TRBV11-1 to TRBJ2-7; 7 bases map to TRBD1. V was pared by 7 bases and J by 2 bases, with 11 bases of the junction left unmatched. The CDR3 covers 15 residues. Germline V gene lookup returns CDR1 SGHAT and CDR2 FQDESV (reference sequence). This CDR3 reads CASTQSEGQTYEQYF. The DNA of the CDR3 is TGTGCCAGCACCCAAAGCGAGGGACAGACCTACGAGCAGTACTTC.

The chain carries TRBV5-1 and TRBJ2-2, with D hard to call. This CDR3 spans 16 amino acids. Germline-derived CDR1 and CDR2 are SGHRS and YFSETQ. V lost 4 bases and J 1 base, leaving 14 bases between the germline ends. The CDR3 nucleotides read TGCGCCAGCAGCCTTCTAGGGCAGAAGAACACCGGGGAGCTGTTTTTT. As protein: CASSLLGQKNTGELFF.

In regard to this clonotype: At one end, the junction sequence differs from germline, possibly due to a read error. The V call is TRBV7-3, the J call TRBJ2-3; D may be TRBD2 (6 bases). The CDR3 covers 14 residues. Germline V gene sequence: CDR1 SGHTA, CDR2 FQGTGA. CDR3 DNA: TGTGCCAGCAGGTTAAGCGGGAGCACAGATACGCAGTATTTT. It is translated as CASRLSGSTDTQYF. The full variable domain, its missing parts supplied by reference TRBV7-3 and TRBJ2-3, is GAGVSQTPSNKVTEKGKYVELRCDPISGHTALYWYRQSLGQGPEFLIYFQGTGAADDSGLPNDRFFAVRPEGSVSTLKIQRTERGDSAVYLCASRLSGSTDTQYFGPGTRLTVL.

The chain links TRBV7-7 to TRBJ2-5; tentative D call: TRBD2 (6 bases). CDR3 length: 13 residues. Per germline, CDR1 SSHAT and CDR2 FNYEAQ (reference sequence). The V end was cut by 4 bases, the J end by 5 bases, with 11 bases between. CDR3 region: CASSSGSVETQYF. The DNA of the CDR3 is TGTGCCAGCAGCTCCGGGAGCGTTGAGACCCAGTACTTC.

This clonotype occurred many times. The chain links TRBV7-2 to TRBJ2-3; D is unclear. The CDR3 sequence is 14 residues long. Germline values: CDR1 SGHTA, CDR2 FQGNSA. V shed 3 bases and J shed 2 bases, with 9 bases lying between them. Here the CDR3 reads CASSLTGYTDTQYF. The CDR3 nucleotides are TGTGCCAGCAGCTTGACCGGCTACACAGATACGCAGTATTTT.

The chain couples TRBV5-1 to TRBJ1-2, with D uncertain. Per germline, CDR1 SGHRS and CDR2 YFSETQ. The CDR3 spans 16 residues. The V end was cut by 0 bases, the J end by 7 bases, with 19 bases between. DNA for the CDR3: TGCGCCAGCAGCTTGGCCCCTGGAGGGATGGGTCGTGGCTACACCTTC. Encoded protein: CASSLAPGGMGRGYTF.

This clonotype is medium-sized (0.01 to 0.1%) within its sample. The rearrangement links TRBV29-1 to TRBJ2-3, with 9 nucleotides matching TRBD1. This CDR3 comprises 14 residues. Unmatched junction bases numbered 8, after V lost 7 bases and J lost 3 bases. The germline V gene encodes CDR1 SQVTM and CDR2 ANQGSEA. CDR3 DNA sequence: TGCAGCGCTGCCGGGACAGGGCTAACAGATACGCAGTATTTT. Encoded protein: CSAAGTGLTDTQYF.

This clonotype was detected many times. This chain uses TRBV27 with TRBJ2-5; possibly TRBD2 for D (6 bases). The CDR3 is 15 amino acids. The V gene lost 5 bases and the J gene lost 7 bases, with 20 bases spanning the gap. Germline-derived CDR1 and CDR2 are MNHEY and SMNVEV (reference sequence). The DNA of the CDR3 is TGTGCCAGCAGTCCATTTAGGGACTCGCTACGGACCCAGTACTTC. Translated: CASSPFRDSLRTQYF.

This clonotype is deemed medium-sized. The CDR3 sequence is CASSPLVLTGNEQFF. The DNA of the CDR3 is TGCGCCAGCAGCCCCCTCGTTTTGACTGGCAATGAGCAGTTCTTC. The chain has TRBV4-1 and TRBJ2-1; D unresolved. This CDR3 has 15 amino acids. V was trimmed by 4 bases and J by 6 bases, leaving 16 bases between them. Germline CDR1 is MGHRA and CDR2 is YSYEKL.

This clonotype was counted ten times or more. This rearrangement joins TRBV29-1 to TRBJ1-1; tentative D call: TRBD1 (5 bases). CDR3 length equals 12 residues. The germline CDR1 and CDR2 sequences are SQVTM and ANQGSEA. V was pared by 6 bases and J by 3 bases, with 11 bases between. The CDR3 nucleotides are TGCAGCGTGGGGGGACTTGACACTGAAGCTTTCTTT. Protein: CSVGGLDTEAFF.

At least ten counts were recorded for this clonotype. This sequence joins TRBV7-2 and TRBJ2-7, with no clear D. CDR3 length: 15 amino acids. Trimming stripped 2 bases from V and 1 base from J, with 12 bases between. Germline V CDR1 and CDR2: SGHTA, FQGNSA. CDR3 amino acids: CASSLYADVSYEQYF. DNA of the CDR3: TGTGCCAGCAGCTTATACGCTGATGTATCCTACGAGCAGTACTTC.

The chain has TRBV6-1 and TRBJ2-5, with 7 bases aligning to TRBD2. The CDR3 loop spans 14 amino acids. V lost 5 bases to trimming and J lost 2 bases; unmatched junction nucleotides: 5. CDR1 and CDR2 (germline): MNHNS, SASEGT. The CDR3 loop reads CASSQSGGQETQYF. CDR3 DNA sequence: TGTGCCAGCAGTCAATCGGGAGGTCAAGAGACCCAGTACTTC.

There are many counts of this clonotype. This sequence joins TRBV10-1 and TRBJ2-3; D ambiguous. V was trimmed by 3 bases and J by 6 bases, leaving 13 bases between them. The CDR3 loop spans 14 amino acids. Germline V gene data show CDR1 as WNHNN and CDR2 as SYGVQD (reference sequence). CDR3 nucleotide sequence: TGCGCCAGCAGTGACGCTACCAGGTTGGATACGCAGTATTTT. Amino acids: CASSDATRLDTQYF.